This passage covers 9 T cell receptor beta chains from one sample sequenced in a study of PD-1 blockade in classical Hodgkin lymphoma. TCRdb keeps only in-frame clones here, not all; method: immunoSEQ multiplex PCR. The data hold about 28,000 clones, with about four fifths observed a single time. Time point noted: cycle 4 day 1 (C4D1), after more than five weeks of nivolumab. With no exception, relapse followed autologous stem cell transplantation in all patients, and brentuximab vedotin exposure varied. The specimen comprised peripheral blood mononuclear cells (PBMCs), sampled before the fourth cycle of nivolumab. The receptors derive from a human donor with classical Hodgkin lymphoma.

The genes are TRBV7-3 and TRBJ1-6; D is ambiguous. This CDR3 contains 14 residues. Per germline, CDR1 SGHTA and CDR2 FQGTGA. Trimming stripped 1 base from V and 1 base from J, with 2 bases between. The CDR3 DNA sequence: TGTGCCAGCAGCTTAAGTTCCTATAATTCACCCCTCCACTTT. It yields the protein CASSLSSYNSPLHF.

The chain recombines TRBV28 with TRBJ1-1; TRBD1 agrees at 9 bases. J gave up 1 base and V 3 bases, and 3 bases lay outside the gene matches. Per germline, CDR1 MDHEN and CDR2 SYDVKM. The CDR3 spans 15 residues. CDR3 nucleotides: TGTGCCAGCAGTTTGACAGGGGGTACGAACACTGAAGCTTTCTTT. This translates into CASSLTGGTNTEAFF.

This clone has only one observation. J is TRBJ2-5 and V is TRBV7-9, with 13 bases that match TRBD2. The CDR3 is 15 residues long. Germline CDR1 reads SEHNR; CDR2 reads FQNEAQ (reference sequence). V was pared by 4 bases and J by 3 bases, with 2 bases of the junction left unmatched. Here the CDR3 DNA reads TGTGCCAGCAGCTCGGGGACTAGCGGGAAAGAGACCCAGTACTTC. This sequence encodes CASSSGTSGKETQYF.

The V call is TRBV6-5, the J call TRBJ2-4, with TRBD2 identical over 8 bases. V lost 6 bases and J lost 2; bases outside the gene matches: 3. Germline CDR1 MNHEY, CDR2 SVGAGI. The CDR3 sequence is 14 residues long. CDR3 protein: CASSGSGTKNIQYF. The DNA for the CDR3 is TGTGCCAGCAGCGGTAGCGGGACCAAAAACATTCAGTACTTC.

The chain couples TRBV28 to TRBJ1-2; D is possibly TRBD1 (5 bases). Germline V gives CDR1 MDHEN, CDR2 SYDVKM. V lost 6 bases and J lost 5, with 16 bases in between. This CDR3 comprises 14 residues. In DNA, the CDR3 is TGTGCCAGCAGCCTATCGGGGGTGTGGTATGGCTACACCTTC. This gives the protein CASSLSGVWYGYTF.

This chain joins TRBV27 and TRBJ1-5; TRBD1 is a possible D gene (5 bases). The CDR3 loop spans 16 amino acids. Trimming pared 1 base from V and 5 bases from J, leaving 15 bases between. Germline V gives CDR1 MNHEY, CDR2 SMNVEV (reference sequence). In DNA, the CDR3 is TGTGCCAGCAGTTTATGGGGCACTGATCCATATCAGCCCCAGCATTTT. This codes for CASSLWGTDPYQPQHF.

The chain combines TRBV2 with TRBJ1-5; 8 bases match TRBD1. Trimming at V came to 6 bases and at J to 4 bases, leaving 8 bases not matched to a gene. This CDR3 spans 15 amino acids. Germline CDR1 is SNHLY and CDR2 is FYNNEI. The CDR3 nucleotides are TGTGCCAGCAGGGCGGACAGGGTCGGAAATCAGCCCCAGCATTTT. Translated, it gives CASRADRVGNQPQHF.

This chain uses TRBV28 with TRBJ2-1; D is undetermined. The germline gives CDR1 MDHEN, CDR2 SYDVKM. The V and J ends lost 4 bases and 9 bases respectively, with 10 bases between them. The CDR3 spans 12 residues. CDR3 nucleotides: TGTGCCAGCAGTTCCCAATCGCTTGAGCAGTTCTTC. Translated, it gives CASSSQSLEQFF.

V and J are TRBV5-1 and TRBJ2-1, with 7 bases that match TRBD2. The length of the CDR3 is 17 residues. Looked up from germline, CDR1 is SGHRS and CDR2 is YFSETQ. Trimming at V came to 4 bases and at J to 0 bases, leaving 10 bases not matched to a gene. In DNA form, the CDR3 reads TGCGCCAGCAGCACGCGACCGGGGGGAGGCTCCTACAATGAGCAGTTCTTC. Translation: CASSTRPGGGSYNEQFF.